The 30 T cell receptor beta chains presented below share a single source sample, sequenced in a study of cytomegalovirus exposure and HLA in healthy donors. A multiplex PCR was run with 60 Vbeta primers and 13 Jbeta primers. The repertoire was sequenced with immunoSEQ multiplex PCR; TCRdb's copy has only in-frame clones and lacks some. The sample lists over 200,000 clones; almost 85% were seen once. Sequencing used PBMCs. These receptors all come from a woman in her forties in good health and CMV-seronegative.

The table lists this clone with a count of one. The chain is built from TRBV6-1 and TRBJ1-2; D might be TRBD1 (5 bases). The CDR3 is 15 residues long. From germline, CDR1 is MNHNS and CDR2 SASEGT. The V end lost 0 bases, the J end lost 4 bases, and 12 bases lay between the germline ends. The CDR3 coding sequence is TGTGCCAGCAGTGAAGCGCTCAGGGTCCGCTATGGCTACACCTTC. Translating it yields CASSEALRVRYGYTF.

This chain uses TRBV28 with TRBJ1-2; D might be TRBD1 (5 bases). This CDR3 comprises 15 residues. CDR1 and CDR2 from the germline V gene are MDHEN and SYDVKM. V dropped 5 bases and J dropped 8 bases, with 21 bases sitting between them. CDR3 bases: TGTGCCAGCAGTCGGGGTGGTGGGGGGTTTTTGGGCTACACCTTC. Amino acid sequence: CASSRGGGGFLGYTF.

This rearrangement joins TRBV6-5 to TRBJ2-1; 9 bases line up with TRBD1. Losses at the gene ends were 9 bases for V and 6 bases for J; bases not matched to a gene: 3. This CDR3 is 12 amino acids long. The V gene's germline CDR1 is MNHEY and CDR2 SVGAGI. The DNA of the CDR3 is TGTGCCAGTGGGGACAGGGTCAATGAGCAGTTCTTC. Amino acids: CASGDRVNEQFF.

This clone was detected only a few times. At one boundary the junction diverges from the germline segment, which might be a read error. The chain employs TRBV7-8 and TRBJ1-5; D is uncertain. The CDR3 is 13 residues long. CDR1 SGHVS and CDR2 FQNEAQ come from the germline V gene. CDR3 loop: CASSPSSTQPQHF. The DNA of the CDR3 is TGTGCCAGCAGCCCGAGTAGCACTCAGCCCCAGCATTTT.

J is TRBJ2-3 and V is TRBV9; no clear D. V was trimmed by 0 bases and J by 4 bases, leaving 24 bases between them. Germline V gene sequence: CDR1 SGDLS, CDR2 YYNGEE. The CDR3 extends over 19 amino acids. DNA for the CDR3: TGTGCCAGCAGCGTAGAACCCCAGTCCCGCATCCTGTCTGCAGATACGCAGTATTTT. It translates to CASSVEPQSRILSADTQYF.

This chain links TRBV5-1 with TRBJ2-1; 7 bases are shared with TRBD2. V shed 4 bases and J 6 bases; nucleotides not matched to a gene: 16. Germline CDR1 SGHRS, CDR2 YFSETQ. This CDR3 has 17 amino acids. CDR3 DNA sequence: TGCGCCAGCAGCCTCCTAATAGCGGGCGGCCGGCGCAATGAGCAGTTCTTC. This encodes CASSLLIAGGRRNEQFF.

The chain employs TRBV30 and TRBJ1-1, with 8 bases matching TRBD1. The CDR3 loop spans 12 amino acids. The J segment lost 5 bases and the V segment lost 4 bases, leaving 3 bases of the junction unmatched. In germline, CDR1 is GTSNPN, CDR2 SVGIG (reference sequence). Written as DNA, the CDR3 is TGTGCCTGGACACAGGGGGGGACTGAAGCTTTCTTT. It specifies CAWTQGGTEAFF.

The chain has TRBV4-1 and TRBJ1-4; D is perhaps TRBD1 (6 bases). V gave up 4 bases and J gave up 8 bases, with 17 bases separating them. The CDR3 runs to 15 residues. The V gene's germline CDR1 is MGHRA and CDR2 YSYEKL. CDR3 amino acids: CASSLLGGVLEKLFF. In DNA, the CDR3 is TGCGCCAGCAGCCTCCTAGGGGGAGTTTTGGAAAAACTGTTTTTT.

The CDR3 nucleotides read TGCGCCAGCAGTGTCCGGACAGGGGACAACCCTGGAAACACCATATATTTT. Protein sequence: CASSVRTGDNPGNTIYF. The rearrangement links TRBV10-1 to TRBJ1-3; the match to TRBD1 covers 9 bases. J gave up 2 bases and V 4 bases, and 9 bases lay outside the gene matches. Germline loops: CDR1 WNHNN, CDR2 SYGVQD (reference sequence). CDR3 length: 17 residues.

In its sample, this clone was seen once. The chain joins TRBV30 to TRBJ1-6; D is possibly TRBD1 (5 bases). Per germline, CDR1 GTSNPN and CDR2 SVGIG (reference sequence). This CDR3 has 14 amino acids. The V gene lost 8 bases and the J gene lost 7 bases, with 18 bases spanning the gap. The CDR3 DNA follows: TGTGCCGGACGACAGTTGTACCCGAATTCACCCCTCCACTTT. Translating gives CAGRQLYPNSPLHF.

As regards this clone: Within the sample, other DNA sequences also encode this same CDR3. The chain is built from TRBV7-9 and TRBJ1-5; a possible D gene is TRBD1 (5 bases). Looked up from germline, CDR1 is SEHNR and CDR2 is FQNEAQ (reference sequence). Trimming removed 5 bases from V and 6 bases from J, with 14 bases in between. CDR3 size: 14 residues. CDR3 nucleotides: TGTGCCAGCAGCACCGGACAAGGCGCTCAGCCCCAGCATTTT. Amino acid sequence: CASSTGQGAQPQHF.

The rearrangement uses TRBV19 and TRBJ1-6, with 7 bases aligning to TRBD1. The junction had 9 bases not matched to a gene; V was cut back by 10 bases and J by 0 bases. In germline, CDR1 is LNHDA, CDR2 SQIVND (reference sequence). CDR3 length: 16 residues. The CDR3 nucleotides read TGTGCCACCCGTGAACAGGGGAGCTCCTATAATTCACCCCTCCACTTT. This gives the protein CATREQGSSYNSPLHF.

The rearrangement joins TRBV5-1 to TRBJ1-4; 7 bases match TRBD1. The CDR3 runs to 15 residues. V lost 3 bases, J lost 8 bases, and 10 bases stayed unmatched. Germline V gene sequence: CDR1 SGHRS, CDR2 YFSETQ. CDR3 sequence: CASSSLGTVEEKLFF. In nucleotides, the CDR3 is TGCGCCAGCAGCTCCCTAGGGACAGTGGAAGAAAAACTGTTTTTT.

The CDR3 loop reads CASSEQGTNQPQHF. The CDR3 DNA reads as TGTGCCAGCAGTGAACAGGGAACCAATCAGCCCCAGCATTTT. This chain links TRBV6-5 with TRBJ1-5, with D perhaps TRBD1 (6 bases). The V end lost 5 bases, the J end lost 3 bases, and 11 bases lay between the germline ends. This CDR3 contains 14 residues. From germline, CDR1 is MNHEY and CDR2 SVGAGI.

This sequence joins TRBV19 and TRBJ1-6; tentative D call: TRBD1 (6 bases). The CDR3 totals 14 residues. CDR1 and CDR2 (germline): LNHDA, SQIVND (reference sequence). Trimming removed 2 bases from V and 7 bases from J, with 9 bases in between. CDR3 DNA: TGTGCCAGTAGTATACAGGGGTGGAATTCACCCCTCCACTTT. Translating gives CASSIQGWNSPLHF.

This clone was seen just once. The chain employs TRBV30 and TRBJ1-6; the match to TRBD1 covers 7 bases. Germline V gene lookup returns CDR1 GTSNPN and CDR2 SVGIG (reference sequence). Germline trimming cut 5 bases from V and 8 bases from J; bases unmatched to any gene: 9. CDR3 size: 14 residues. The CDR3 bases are TGTGCCTGGGAACACCAGGGGGTTGATTCACCCCTCCACTTT. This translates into CAWEHQGVDSPLHF.

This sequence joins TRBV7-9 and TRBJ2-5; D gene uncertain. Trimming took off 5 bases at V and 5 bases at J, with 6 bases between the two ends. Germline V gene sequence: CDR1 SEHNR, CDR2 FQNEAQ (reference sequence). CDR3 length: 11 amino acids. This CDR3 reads CASSPRETQYF. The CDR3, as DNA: TGTGCCAGCAGCCCCCGGGAGACCCAGTACTTC.

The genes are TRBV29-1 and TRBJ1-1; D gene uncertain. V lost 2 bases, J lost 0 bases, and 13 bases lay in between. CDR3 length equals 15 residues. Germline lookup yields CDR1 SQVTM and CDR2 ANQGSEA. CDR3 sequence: CSVERSGLMNTEAFF. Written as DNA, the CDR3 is TGCAGCGTTGAACGGTCGGGGTTAATGAACACTGAAGCTTTCTTT. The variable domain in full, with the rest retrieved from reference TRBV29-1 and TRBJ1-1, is SAVISQKPSRDICQRGTSLTIQCQVDSQVTMMFWYRQQPGQSLTLIATANQGSEATYESGFVIDKFPISRPNLTFSTLTVSNMSPEDSSIYLCSVERSGLMNTEAFFGQGTRLTVV.

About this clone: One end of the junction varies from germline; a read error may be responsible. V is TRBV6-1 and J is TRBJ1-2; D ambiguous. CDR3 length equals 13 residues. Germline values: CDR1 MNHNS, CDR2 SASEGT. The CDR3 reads CASSEALGRPLGF. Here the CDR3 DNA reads TGTGCCAGCAGTGAAGCGCTCGGGAGACCCCTAGGATTC.

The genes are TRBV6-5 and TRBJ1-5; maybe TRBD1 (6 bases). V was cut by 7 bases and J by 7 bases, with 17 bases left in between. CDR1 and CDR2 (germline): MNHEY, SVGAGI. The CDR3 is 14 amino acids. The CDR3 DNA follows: TGTGCCAGCACTCGACAAAGGGGGGGACAGCCCCAGCATTTT. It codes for CASTRQRGGQPQHF.

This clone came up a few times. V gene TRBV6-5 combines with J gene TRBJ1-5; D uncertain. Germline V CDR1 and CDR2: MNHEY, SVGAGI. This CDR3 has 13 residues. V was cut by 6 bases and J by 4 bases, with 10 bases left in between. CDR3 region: CASSPLANQPQHF. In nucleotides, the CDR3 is TGTGCCAGCAGCCCTTTAGCGAATCAGCCCCAGCATTTT.

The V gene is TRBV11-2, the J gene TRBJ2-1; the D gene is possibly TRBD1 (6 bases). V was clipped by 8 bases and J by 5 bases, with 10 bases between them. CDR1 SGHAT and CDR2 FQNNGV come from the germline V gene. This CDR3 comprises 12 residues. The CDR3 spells CASQTGNNEQFF. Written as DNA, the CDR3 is TGTGCCAGCCAGACAGGTAACAATGAGCAGTTCTTC.

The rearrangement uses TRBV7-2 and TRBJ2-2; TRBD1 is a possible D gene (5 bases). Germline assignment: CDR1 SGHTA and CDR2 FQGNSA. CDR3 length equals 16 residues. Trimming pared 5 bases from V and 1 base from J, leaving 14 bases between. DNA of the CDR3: TGTGCCAGCAGCCTAGACAGCCCCGGGAACACCGGGGAGCTGTTTTTT. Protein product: CASSLDSPGNTGELFF.

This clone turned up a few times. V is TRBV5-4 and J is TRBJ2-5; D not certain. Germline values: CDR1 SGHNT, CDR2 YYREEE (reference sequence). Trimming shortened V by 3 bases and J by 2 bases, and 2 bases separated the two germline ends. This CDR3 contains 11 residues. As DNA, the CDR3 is TGTGCCAGCAGCTCTCAAGAGACCCAGTACTTC. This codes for CASSSQETQYF.

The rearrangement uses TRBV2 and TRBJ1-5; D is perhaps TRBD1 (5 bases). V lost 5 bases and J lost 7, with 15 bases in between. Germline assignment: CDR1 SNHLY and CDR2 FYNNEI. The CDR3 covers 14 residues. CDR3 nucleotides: TGTGCCAGCAGTCCCGGGGGAACGACCCAGCCCCAGCATTTT. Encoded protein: CASSPGGTTQPQHF.

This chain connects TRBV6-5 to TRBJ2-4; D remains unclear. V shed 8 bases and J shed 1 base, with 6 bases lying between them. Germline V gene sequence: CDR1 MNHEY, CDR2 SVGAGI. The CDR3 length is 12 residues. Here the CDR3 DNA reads TGTGCCAGCGGCTGGGCCAAAAACATTCAGTACTTC. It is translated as CASGWAKNIQYF.

The CDR3 nucleotides are TGTGCCTGGAGTGTACCCCCCGGAGATACGCAGTATTTT. Its protein product is CAWSVPPGDTQYF. The J gene is TRBJ2-3, the V gene TRBV30; D unresolved. V lost 0 bases to trimming and J lost 5 bases, with 9 bases between them. CDR1 and CDR2 (germline): GTSNPN, SVGIG (reference sequence). The CDR3 is 13 residues long.

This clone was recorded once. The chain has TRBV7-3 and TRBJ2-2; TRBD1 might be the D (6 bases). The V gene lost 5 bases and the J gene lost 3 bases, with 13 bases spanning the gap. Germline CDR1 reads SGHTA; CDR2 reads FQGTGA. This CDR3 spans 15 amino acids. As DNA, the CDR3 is TGTGCCAGCAGCCCCCGAACAGGGTACACCGGGGAGCTGTTTTTT. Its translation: CASSPRTGYTGELFF.

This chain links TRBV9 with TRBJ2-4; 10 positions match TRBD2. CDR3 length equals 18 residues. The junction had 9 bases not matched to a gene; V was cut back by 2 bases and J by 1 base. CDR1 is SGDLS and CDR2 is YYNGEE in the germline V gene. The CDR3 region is CASSVSSGGAGAKNIQYF. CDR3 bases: TGTGCCAGCAGCGTCTCGAGCGGGGGGGCTGGGGCCAAAAACATTCAGTACTTC.

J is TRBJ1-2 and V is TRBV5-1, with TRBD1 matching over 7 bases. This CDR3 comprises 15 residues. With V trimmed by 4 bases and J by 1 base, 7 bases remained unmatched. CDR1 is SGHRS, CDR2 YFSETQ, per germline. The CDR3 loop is CASSRGTVDNYGYTF. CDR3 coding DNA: TGCGCCAGCAGCAGGGGGACAGTGGATAACTATGGCTACACCTTC.